Listed below are T cell receptor beta chains from one sample, sequenced in a study of blood T cell repertoires in COVID-19. Sequenced by immunoSEQ multiplex PCR; TCRdb stores in-frame clones only, minus some. This table has about 69,000 clones, less than 85% appearing once. Sequenced: peripheral blood. The source is a man aged 50 or older with COVID-19, enrolled during active disease. CDR3s include the opening cysteine and the closing phenylalanine or tryptophan. A D gene is named only where the DNA matches it firmly. Rows give clone size only sometimes, using once, few, many, or a class for an expanded clone.

TRBD1	TRBV27	TRBJ2-7	NA	TGTGCCAGCAGTCCTCGGACAGGGGTCTACGAGCAGTACTTC	CASSPRTGVYEQYF
TRBD1	TRBV7-9	TRBJ1-5	NA	TGTGCCAGCAGCCCGGGACAGGGGAGGGGAAAACCCCAGCATTTT	CASSPGQGRGKPQHF
TRBD1	TRBV9	TRBJ1-3	NA	TGTGCCAGCAGCCCCCGGGACAGAGGTTCCTCTGGAAACACCATATATTTT	CASSPRDRGSSGNTIYF
NA	TRBV6-1	TRBJ1-5	NA	TGTGCCAGCAGTGAAGGAGAAGAGAATCAGCCCCAGCATTTT	CASSEGEENQPQHF
NA	TRBV9	TRBJ1-2	few	TGTGCCAGCAGCGTAGAATCAGGGCCCTCCTATGGCTACACCTTC	CASSVESGPSYGYTF
TRBD1	TRBV3-1/TRBV3-2	TRBJ1-5	NA	TGTGCCAGCAGCCAAGAGGTAGGGGGCGTCAATCAGCCCCAGCATTTT	CASSQEVGGVNQPQHF
TRBD1	TRBV5-4	TRBJ1-4	NA	TGTGCCAGCAGCTTGGACCAACAGGGGGTTGGAAAACTGTTTTTT	CASSLDQQGVGKLFF
NA	TRBV5-4	TRBJ1-2	NA	TGTGCCAGCAGCTTTACGGGGGGGAACTATGGCTACACCTTC	CASSFTGGNYGYTF
NA	TRBV14	TRBJ2-3	NA	TGTGCCAGCAGCCAAGGGGCGGGTACGCAGTATTTT	CASSQGAGTQYF
TRBD1	TRBV29-1	TRBJ1-1	NA	TGCAGCGTTCAGGACAGGGCGAACACTGAAGCTTTCTTT	CSVQDRANTEAFF
TRBD1	TRBV4-2	TRBJ1-4	few	TGTGCCAGCAGCCAGCTGACAGGGGGGAATGAAAAACTGTTTTTT	CASSQLTGGNEKLFF
TRBD2	TRBV4-3	TRBJ2-5	NA	TGCGCCAGCAGCCAGCAAACGGGAGGAGAGACCCAGTACTTC	CASSQQTGGETQYF
NA	TRBV19	TRBJ2-6	few	TGTGCCAGTAGTATAGATCGGGTCACGGGGGCCAACGTCCTGACTTTC	CASSIDRVTGANVLTF
TRBD1	TRBV9	TRBJ1-4	NA	TGTGCCAGCAGCTCCCCCTATCAGGGGGCGCAGAATGAAAAACTGTTTTTT	CASSSPYQGAQNEKLFF
NA	TRBV4-2	TRBJ1-6	once	TGTGCCAGCAGCCAAGATCAGGGCCAGTTAGATTCACCCCTCCACTTT	CASSQDQGQLDSPLHF
NA	TRBV6-1	TRBJ1-5	few	TGTGCCAGCGGGGGGTATAGCAATCAGCCCCAGCATTTT	CASGGYSNQPQHF